This is a list of T cell receptor beta chains from one sample in a study of blood T cell repertoires in COVID-19. Method: immunoSEQ multiplex PCR; TCRdb's copy keeps in-frame clones and lacks some. This table has fewer than 250,000 clones, over 70% appearing once. Material for sequencing was peripheral blood. These receptors were obtained from a woman aged 50 to 65 with acute or convalescent COVID-19. CDR3s include the opening cysteine and the closing phenylalanine or tryptophan. A D gene is named only where the DNA matches it firmly. Clone size appears in some rows only: once, few, many, or a class for an expanded clone.

>-|TRBJ2-1|TRBV5-4|TRBD2
TGTGCCAGCAGCTTGGGACTAGCGGGAGTGAATGAGCAGTTCTTC
CASSLGLAGVNEQFF
>once|TRBJ1-1|TRBV12-5|-
TGTGCTAGTGGTTTTTACCCCGGGGGGCGAACTGAAGCTTTCTTT
CASGFYPGGRTEAFF
>-|TRBJ1-2|TRBV5-1|-
TGCGCCAGCAGCTTGGGGTTGACAGTCCCTAATGGCTACACCTTC
CASSLGLTVPNGYTF
>-|TRBJ2-7|TRBV10-2|TRBD2
TGCGCCAGCAGGGGGACTAGCGGGAATCTCTACGAGCAGTACTTC
CASRGTSGNLYEQYF
>-|TRBJ1-4|TRBV15|TRBD1
TGTGCCACCAGCAGAGATGGACAGGGGGGAGTCGAAAATGAAAAACTGTTTTTT
CATSRDGQGGVENEKLFF
>-|TRBJ2-5|TRBV5-1|-
TGCGCCACCGCACGCGGGTCCCAAGAGACCCAGTACTTC
CATARGSQETQYF
>-|TRBJ2-3|TRBV19|-
TGTGCCAGTAGTATCAGAGAGGCAGATACGCAGTATTTT
CASSIREADTQYF
>-|TRBJ2-7|TRBV24-1|-
TGTGCCACCAGTGGGGGCGGGACAGAGGACTCCTACGAGCAGTACTTC
CATSGGGTEDSYEQYF
>-|TRBJ2-5|TRBV3-1/TRBV3-2|-
TGTGCCAGCAGCCCCGTGGGAGACCAAGAGACCCAGTACTTC
CASSPVGDQETQYF
>-|TRBJ2-3|TRBV6-2/TRBV6-3|-
TGTGCCAGCAGCCCTGTTGGGGGGACAGATAGCACAGATACGCAGTATTTT
CASSPVGGTDSTDTQYF
>-|TRBJ1-2|TRBV2|TRBD1
TGTGCCAGCAGTCAAACAAGGCAGGGGGCTCGAGGCTACACCTTC
CASSQTRQGARGYTF
>-|TRBJ2-7|TRBV14|TRBD1
TGTGCCAGCAGCAAACACCCCGGGACAGGGGAGTACGAGCAGTACTTC
CASSKHPGTGEYEQYF
>-|TRBJ1-3|TRBV19|-
TGTGCCAGTAGTAGTTCGGCAGTCCTGCTAGCGGAAGGAAACACCATATATTTT
CASSSSAVLLAEGNTIYF
>-|TRBJ2-1|TRBV19|TRBD2
TGTGCCAGTAGTATACTAGCGGCCGTCGATGAGCAGTTCTTC
CASSILAAVDEQFF
>-|TRBJ1-1|TRBV18|TRBD1
TGTGCCAGCTCACGGGGACAGCTGGAAGAAGCTTTCTTT
CASSRGQLEEAFF
>-|TRBJ1-4|TRBV3-1/TRBV3-2|TRBD1
TGTGCCAGCAGCCAATTTACAGGGGGTCGCGAAAAACTGTTTTTT
CASSQFTGGREKLFF
>-|TRBJ2-3|TRBV27|TRBD1
TGTGCCAGCAGTTTTGGACAGGGGGCTCGGACAGATACGCAGTATTTT
CASSFGQGARTDTQYF
>-|TRBJ2-7|TRBV24-1|-
TGTGCCACCAGTGATCCCCAATCAAGACAGGAGCAGTACTTC
CATSDPQSRQEQYF
>-|TRBJ2-1|TRBV2|TRBD2
TGTGCCAGCAGTGGGCGGACTAGCCCCCTAGAGGGTGAGCAGTTCTTC
CASSGRTSPLEGEQFF
>-|TRBJ2-4|TRBV28|-
TGTGCCAGCAGTTCCCACCCGGGCATTCAGTACTTC
CASSSHPGIQYF
>-|TRBJ2-1|TRBV18|-
TGTGCCAGCTCACCCGGGGGTGGGACGGGCTACAATGAGCAGTTCTTC
CASSPGGGTGYNEQFF
>-|TRBJ2-3|TRBV28|TRBD2
TGTGCCAGCCCCCCCTCTTCTAGCGGGAGTGGAGATACGCAGTATTTT
CASPPSSSGSGDTQYF